These T cell receptor beta chains were read from a single sample in a study of T cells in Graves' hyperthyroidism and ophthalmopathy. Each CDR3 protein is one row after TCRdb ran MiXCR on the multiplex PCR reads. The table shows around 250,000 distinct CDR3 sequences, with roughly 17% occurring only once. Sequencing input: blood. These receptors were obtained from a woman in her late teens or twenties with Graves' ophthalmopathy. Each CDR3 is given with its conserved first and last residue. D genes are given only for firm matches. Some rows have no size entry. The others give once, few or many, or a class for an expanded clone.

D gene: -
J gene: TRBJ2-3
clone size: many
V gene: TRBV11-2
CDR3 protein: CASSLARDFGTDTQYF
CDR3 DNA: TGTGCCAGCAGCTTAGCCAGGGACTTTGGCACAGATACGCAGTATTTT

D gene: -
J gene: TRBJ1-1
clone size: many
V gene: TRBV16
CDR3 protein: CASSQEVRGEAFF
CDR3 DNA: TGTGCCAGCAGCCAAGAGGTGAGGGGTGAAGCTTTCTTT

D gene: TRBD2
J gene: TRBJ2-2
clone size: few
V gene: TRBV10-1
CDR3 protein: CASSENRGRAAGELFF
CDR3 DNA: TGCGCCAGCAGTGAGAATCGCGGGAGGGCCGCCGGGGAGCTGTTTTTT

D gene: -
J gene: TRBJ2-7
clone size: many
V gene: TRBV12-3/TRBV12-4
CDR3 protein: CASSARQLAQYF
CDR3 DNA: TGTGCCAGCAGTGCCCGACAGCTTGCGCAGTACTTC

D gene: TRBD1
J gene: TRBJ2-3
clone size: many
V gene: TRBV6-1
CDR3 protein: CASSSGTGGRTDTQYF
CDR3 DNA: TGTGCCAGCAGTAGCGGGACAGGGGGGAGGACAGATACGCAGTATTTT

D gene: -
J gene: TRBJ2-7
clone size: many
V gene: TRBV6-1
CDR3 protein: CASSQDRFNEQYF
CDR3 DNA: TGTGCCAGCAGTCAAGACAGGTTCAACGAGCAGTACTTC

D gene: -
J gene: TRBJ1-1
clone size: many
V gene: TRBV20-1
CDR3 protein: CSARAGPNTEAFF
CDR3 DNA: TGCAGTGCTAGAGCGGGACCGAACACTGAAGCTTTCTTT

D gene: -
J gene: TRBJ1-1
clone size: many
V gene: TRBV10-3
CDR3 protein: CAISGGKFLGNTEAFF
CDR3 DNA: TGTGCCATCAGCGGAGGGAAATTTCTGGGGAACACTGAAGCTTTCTTT

D gene: -
J gene: TRBJ2-4
clone size: many
V gene: TRBV7-2
CDR3 protein: CASSWTGVQNIQYF
CDR3 DNA: TGTGCCAGCAGCTGGACCGGGGTTCAAAACATTCAGTACTTC

D gene: -
J gene: TRBJ1-6
clone size: many
V gene: TRBV6-1
CDR3 protein: CASKYKRDSPLHF
CDR3 DNA: TGTGCCAGCAAGTATAAAAGAGATTCACCCCTCCACTTT

D gene: TRBD2
J gene: TRBJ2-1
clone size: many
V gene: TRBV7-2
CDR3 protein: CASSLVPAGGYNEQFF
CDR3 DNA: TGTGCCAGCAGCTTAGTCCCAGCGGGAGGCTACAATGAGCAGTTCTTC

D gene: TRBD2
J gene: TRBJ2-3
clone size: many
V gene: TRBV20-1
CDR3 protein: CSARDVTSGSDTQYF
CDR3 DNA: TGCAGTGCTAGAGATGTAACTAGCGGGAGCGATACGCAGTATTTT

D gene: -
J gene: TRBJ2-3
clone size: many
V gene: TRBV9
CDR3 protein: CASSVRGHTDTQYF
CDR3 DNA: TGTGCCAGCAGCGTCAGGGGACACACAGATACGCAGTATTTT

D gene: TRBD2
J gene: TRBJ2-5
clone size: once
V gene: TRBV12-3/TRBV12-4
CDR3 protein: CASSLSSGVQETQYF
CDR3 DNA: TGTGCCAGCAGTTTATCCAGCGGGGTTCAAGAGACCCAGTACTTC

D gene: -
J gene: TRBJ1-3
clone size: many
V gene: TRBV18
CDR3 protein: CASSPSIRGGNTIYF
CDR3 DNA: TGTGCCAGCTCCCCGAGTATCCGAGGAGGAAACACCATATATTTT

D gene: -
J gene: TRBJ2-7
clone size: many
V gene: TRBV2
CDR3 protein: CASSGIGLEQYF
CDR3 DNA: TGTGCCAGCAGTGGTATTGGACTCGAGCAGTACTTC

D gene: -
J gene: TRBJ2-6
clone size: few
V gene: TRBV3-1
CDR3 protein: CASSQDSGPAISGANALTF
CDR3 DNA: TGTGCCAGCAGCCAAGATTCGGGGCCAGCAATAAGTGGGGCCAACGCCCTGACTTTC

D gene: -
J gene: TRBJ2-7
clone size: few
V gene: TRBV11-2
CDR3 protein: CASSLLGKQYF
CDR3 DNA: TGTGCCAGCAGCTTATTAGGCAAGCAGTACTTC

D gene: TRBD1
J gene: TRBJ1-1
clone size: many
V gene: TRBV7-9
CDR3 protein: CASSFWTGDTEAFF
CDR3 DNA: TGTGCCAGCAGCTTTTGGACAGGGGACACTGAAGCTTTCTTT

D gene: TRBD2
J gene: TRBJ2-3
clone size: -
V gene: TRBV28
CDR3 protein: CASRLAGTTDTQYF
CDR3 DNA: TGTGCCAGCCGACTAGCGGGGACCACAGATACGCAGTATTTT

D gene: -
J gene: TRBJ1-1
clone size: many
V gene: TRBV5-4
CDR3 protein: CASPTRRPLAANEAFF
CDR3 DNA: TGTGCCAGCCCTACACGACGTCCCTTGGCGGCCAATGAAGCTTTCTTT

D gene: -
J gene: TRBJ1-2
clone size: many
V gene: TRBV6-2/TRBV6-3
CDR3 protein: CASRRDYGYTF
CDR3 DNA: TGTGCCAGTCGGCGGGACTATGGCTACACCTTC

D gene: TRBD1
J gene: TRBJ1-2
clone size: -
V gene: TRBV11-2
CDR3 protein: CASSQTGGRDGYTF
CDR3 DNA: TGTGCCAGCAGCCAAACAGGGGGAAGAGATGGCTACACCTTC

D gene: -
J gene: TRBJ2-3
clone size: many
V gene: TRBV2
CDR3 protein: CASIRRATDTQYF
CDR3 DNA: TGTGCCAGCATAAGGCGAGCCACAGATACGCAGTATTTT

D gene: TRBD1
J gene: TRBJ2-3
clone size: many
V gene: TRBV27
CDR3 protein: CASRDRPTDTQYF
CDR3 DNA: TGTGCCAGCAGGGACAGGCCCACAGATACGCAGTATTTT

D gene: TRBD1
J gene: TRBJ1-3
clone size: many
V gene: TRBV2
CDR3 protein: CASTWDRSENTIYF
CDR3 DNA: TGTGCCAGCACCTGGGACAGGTCCGAAAACACCATATATTTT

D gene: -
J gene: TRBJ1-5
clone size: many
V gene: TRBV2
CDR3 protein: CASSRRAYSNQPQHF
CDR3 DNA: TGTGCCAGCAGTAGACGGGCATATAGCAATCAGCCCCAGCATTTT

D gene: -
J gene: TRBJ1-6
clone size: few
V gene: TRBV27
CDR3 protein: CASRVTGVGSPLHF
CDR3 DNA: TGTGCCAGCAGGGTGACAGGAGTAGGATCACCCCTCCACTTT

D gene: TRBD2
J gene: TRBJ2-2
clone size: many
V gene: TRBV14
CDR3 protein: CASSQGLAGLRELFF
CDR3 DNA: TGTGCCAGCAGCCAAGGACTAGCGGGTCTCAGGGAGCTGTTTTTT

D gene: -
J gene: TRBJ1-1
clone size: many
V gene: TRBV7-9
CDR3 protein: CASSFKGQDSEAFF
CDR3 DNA: TGTGCCAGCAGCTTTAAGGGTCAGGATAGTGAAGCTTTCTTT

D gene: -
J gene: TRBJ2-1
clone size: many
V gene: TRBV2
CDR3 protein: CASSEASGRDEQFF
CDR3 DNA: TGTGCCAGCAGTGAAGCATCCGGGAGAGATGAGCAGTTCTTC

D gene: -
J gene: TRBJ2-7
clone size: many
V gene: TRBV15
CDR3 protein: CATSRDSGYEQYF
CDR3 DNA: TGTGCCACCAGCAGAGACTCAGGGTACGAGCAGTACTTC

D gene: TRBD2
J gene: TRBJ2-1
clone size: -
V gene: TRBV6-2/TRBV6-3
CDR3 protein: CATLSGLAVIEQFF
CDR3 DNA: TGTGCCACCCTGTCCGGACTAGCGGTGATTGAGCAGTTCTTC

D gene: -
J gene: TRBJ1-5
clone size: -
V gene: TRBV3-1
CDR3 protein: CASSGRSNQPQHF
CDR3 DNA: TGTGCCAGCAGCGGGCGAAGCAATCAGCCCCAGCATTTT

D gene: TRBD1
J gene: TRBJ2-3
clone size: many
V gene: TRBV12-3/TRBV12-4
CDR3 protein: CASSSSGQSTDTQYF
CDR3 DNA: TGTGCCAGCAGTTCATCGGGACAGAGCACAGATACGCAGTATTTT

D gene: -
J gene: TRBJ2-4
clone size: many
V gene: TRBV7-8
CDR3 protein: CASSSGRTKNIQYF
CDR3 DNA: TGTGCCAGCAGCTCCGGGAGAACGAAAAACATTCAGTACTTC

D gene: TRBD2
J gene: TRBJ2-1
clone size: many
V gene: TRBV18
CDR3 protein: CASSPSLAGSSYNEQFF
CDR3 DNA: TGTGCCAGCTCACCGTCCCTAGCGGGAAGCTCCTACAATGAGCAGTTCTTC

D gene: TRBD2
J gene: TRBJ2-3
clone size: many
V gene: TRBV3-1
CDR3 protein: CASSLTSGGSDTQYF
CDR3 DNA: TGTGCCAGCAGCCTGACTAGCGGGGGTTCAGATACGCAGTATTTT

D gene: -
J gene: TRBJ2-1
clone size: -
V gene: TRBV11-2
CDR3 protein: CASSLERLWGHEQFF
CDR3 DNA: TGTGCCAGCAGCTTAGAGCGGCTGTGGGGCCATGAGCAGTTCTTC

D gene: TRBD1
J gene: TRBJ1-4
clone size: few
V gene: TRBV19
CDR3 protein: CASSSGQVEKLFF
CDR3 DNA: TGTGCCAGTAGTTCAGGACAGGTTGAAAAACTGTTTTTT

D gene: TRBD2
J gene: TRBJ2-3
clone size: many
V gene: TRBV27
CDR3 protein: CASSFLAGGDTQYF
CDR3 DNA: TGTGCCAGCAGTTTTCTTGCGGGAGGAGATACGCAGTATTTT

D gene: TRBD1
J gene: TRBJ1-6
clone size: many
V gene: TRBV6-4
CDR3 protein: CASSPSAGTGSPLHF
CDR3 DNA: TGTGCCAGCAGCCCTTCAGCCGGGACAGGTTCACCCCTCCACTTT

D gene: TRBD1
J gene: TRBJ1-1
clone size: many
V gene: TRBV19
CDR3 protein: CASSIRDSILNTEAFF
CDR3 DNA: TGTGCCAGTAGTATTCGGGACAGTATCCTGAACACTGAAGCTTTCTTT

D gene: -
J gene: TRBJ1-3
clone size: many
V gene: TRBV6-1
CDR3 protein: CASRRYRADSGNTIYF
CDR3 DNA: TGTGCCAGCAGGCGTTACAGGGCCGACTCTGGAAACACCATATATTTT

D gene: TRBD1
J gene: TRBJ2-2
clone size: many
V gene: TRBV7-3
CDR3 protein: CASSLTGLGTGELFF
CDR3 DNA: TGTGCCAGCAGCTTGACAGGGTTGGGCACCGGGGAGCTGTTTTTT

D gene: -
J gene: TRBJ2-3
clone size: many
V gene: TRBV18
CDR3 protein: CASSPPLAGTDTQYF
CDR3 DNA: TGTGCCAGCTCACCACCGTTAGCGGGCACAGATACGCAGTATTTT

D gene: -
J gene: TRBJ1-2
clone size: many
V gene: TRBV27
CDR3 protein: CASRDAGPSSGYTF
CDR3 DNA: TGTGCCAGCAGGGATGCCGGGCCGTCTTCTGGCTACACCTTC

D gene: -
J gene: TRBJ2-7
clone size: many
V gene: TRBV7-2
CDR3 protein: CASSLQGSSYEQYF
CDR3 DNA: TGTGCCAGCAGCTTACAAGGGAGCTCCTACGAGCAGTACTTC

D gene: TRBD2
J gene: TRBJ2-1
clone size: many
V gene: TRBV27
CDR3 protein: CASTPFSGRYNEQFF
CDR3 DNA: TGTGCCAGCACCCCCTTTAGCGGGAGATACAATGAGCAGTTCTTC

D gene: -
J gene: TRBJ1-1
clone size: many
V gene: TRBV7-2
CDR3 protein: CASSHTTGNTEAFF
CDR3 DNA: TGTGCCAGCAGCCACACGACAGGGAACACTGAAGCTTTCTTT

D gene: TRBD2
J gene: TRBJ2-5
clone size: -
V gene: TRBV29-1
CDR3 protein: CSVAGGGALETQYF
CDR3 DNA: TGCAGCGTTGCGGGCGGGGGGGCACTAGAGACCCAGTACTTC